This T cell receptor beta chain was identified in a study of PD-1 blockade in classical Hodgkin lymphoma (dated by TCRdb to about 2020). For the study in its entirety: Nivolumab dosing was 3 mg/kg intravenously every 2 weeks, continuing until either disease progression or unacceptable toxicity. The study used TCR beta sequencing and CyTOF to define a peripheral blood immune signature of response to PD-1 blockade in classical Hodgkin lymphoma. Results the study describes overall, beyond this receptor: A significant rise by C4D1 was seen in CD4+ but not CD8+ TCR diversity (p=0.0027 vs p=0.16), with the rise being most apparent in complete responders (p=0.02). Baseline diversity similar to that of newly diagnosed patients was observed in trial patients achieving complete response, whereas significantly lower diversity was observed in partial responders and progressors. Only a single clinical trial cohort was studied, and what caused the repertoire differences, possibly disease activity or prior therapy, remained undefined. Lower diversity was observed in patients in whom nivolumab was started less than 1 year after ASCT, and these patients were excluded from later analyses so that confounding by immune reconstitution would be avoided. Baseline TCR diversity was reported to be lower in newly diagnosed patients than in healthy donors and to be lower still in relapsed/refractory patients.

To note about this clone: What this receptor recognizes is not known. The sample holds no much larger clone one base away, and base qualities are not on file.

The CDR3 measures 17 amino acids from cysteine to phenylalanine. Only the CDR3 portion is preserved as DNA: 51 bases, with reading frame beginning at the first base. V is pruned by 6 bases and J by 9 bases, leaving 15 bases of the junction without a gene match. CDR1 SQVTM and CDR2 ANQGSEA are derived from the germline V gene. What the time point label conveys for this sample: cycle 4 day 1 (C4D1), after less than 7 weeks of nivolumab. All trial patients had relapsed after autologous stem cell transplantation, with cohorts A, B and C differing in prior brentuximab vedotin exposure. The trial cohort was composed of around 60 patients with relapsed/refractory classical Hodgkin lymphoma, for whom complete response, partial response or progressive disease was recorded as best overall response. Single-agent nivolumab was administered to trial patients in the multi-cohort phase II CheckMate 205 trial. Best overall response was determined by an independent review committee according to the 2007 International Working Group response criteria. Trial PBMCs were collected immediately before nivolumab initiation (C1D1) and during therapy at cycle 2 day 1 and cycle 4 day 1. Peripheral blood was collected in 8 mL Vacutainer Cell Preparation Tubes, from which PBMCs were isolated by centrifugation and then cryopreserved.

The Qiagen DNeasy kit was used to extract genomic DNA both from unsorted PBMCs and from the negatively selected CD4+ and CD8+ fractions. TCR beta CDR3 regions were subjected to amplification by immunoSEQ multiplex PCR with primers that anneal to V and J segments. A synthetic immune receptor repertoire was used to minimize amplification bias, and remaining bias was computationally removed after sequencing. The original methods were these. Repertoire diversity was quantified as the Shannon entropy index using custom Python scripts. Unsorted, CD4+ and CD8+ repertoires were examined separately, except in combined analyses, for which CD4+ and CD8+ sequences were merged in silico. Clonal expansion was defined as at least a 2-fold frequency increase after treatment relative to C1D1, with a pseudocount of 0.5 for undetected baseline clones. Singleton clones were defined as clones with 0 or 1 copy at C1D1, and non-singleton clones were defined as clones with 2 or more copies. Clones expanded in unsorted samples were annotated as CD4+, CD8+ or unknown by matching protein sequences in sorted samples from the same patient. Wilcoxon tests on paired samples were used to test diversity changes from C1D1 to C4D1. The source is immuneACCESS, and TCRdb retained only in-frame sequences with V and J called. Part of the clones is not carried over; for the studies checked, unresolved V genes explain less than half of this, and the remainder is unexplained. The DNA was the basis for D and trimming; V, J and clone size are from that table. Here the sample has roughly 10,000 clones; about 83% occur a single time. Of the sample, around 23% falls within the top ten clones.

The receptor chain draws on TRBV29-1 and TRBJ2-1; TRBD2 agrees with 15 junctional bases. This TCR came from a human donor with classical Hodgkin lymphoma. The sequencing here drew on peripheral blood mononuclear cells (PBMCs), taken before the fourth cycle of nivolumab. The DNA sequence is TGCAGCGTCCCCAGCGGACTAGCGGGGGGGCTGCGAGGTGAGCAGTTCTTC. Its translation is CSVPSGLAGGLRGEQFF.